The clone carrying this TCR beta chain was found many times. What it binds is unknown. Diagnoses were established using clinical symptoms, serum thyroxine and TRAb, thyroid ultrasound and orbital computed tomography. Using 9.5 to 10 ml of fresh peripheral blood, PBMCs were prepared. In germline, CDR1 is MDHEN, CDR2 SYDVKM. This CDR3 has 17 amino acids. Trimming shortened V by 2 bases and J by 1 base, and 18 bases separated the two germline ends. RNA transcripts provided the source from which TCR beta CDR3 regions were amplified. The HTBI primer set was used in a first-round RT-PCR of the TCR CDR3. One entry per CDR3 protein, called by TCRdb with MiXCR from the multiplex PCR reads. The repertoire holds a few hundred thousand distinct CDR3 sequences, with about 14% as singletons. These data originate in a study of T cells in Graves' hyperthyroidism and ophthalmopathy. Study-level results: In the blood, most expanded thyroid clonotypes above 0.001 appeared as well.

The specimen was blood. This receptor was taken from a woman between 25 and 40 years old with Graves' ophthalmopathy. The V gene is TRBV28, the J gene TRBJ2-7; D might be TRBD1 or TRBD2, each matching 5 bases. CDR3 protein: CASSLLGGSDHSYEQYF. The CDR3 coding sequence is TGTGCCAGCAGTTTACTTGGGGGAAGCGACCATTCCTACGAGCAGTACTTC.